These T cell receptor beta chains were read from a single sample in a study of vaccination and CD4 T cells after COVID-19. Their target antigens are unknown. MiXCR was run by TCRdb on the PCR reads, yielding one entry per CDR3 protein. In the table there are around 3,700 distinct CDR3 sequences, 30% to 45% of which are singletons. The source material was CD4+ T cells from blood, cultured in vitro. These receptors came from a human donor who had recovered from COVID-19. The CDR3 runs from the conserved cysteine through the conserved F or W. The order of the fields is D gene, V gene, J gene, clone size, CDR3 protein, CDR3 DNA. A D gene is named only where the DNA matches it firmly. Clone size is given for some rows only: seen once, a few or many times, or a class if the clone is expanded.

>TRBD2|TRBV10-3|TRBJ2-2|-
CAIRGLDTGELFF
TGTGCCATCAGGGGACTAGACACCGGGGAGCTGTTTTTT
>TRBD1|TRBV27|TRBJ1-1|-
CASSRPGTGYGTEAFF
TGTGCCAGCAGTCGTCCCGGGACAGGGTACGGAACTGAAGCTTTCTTT
>-|TRBV9|TRBJ2-3|-
CASSVGGPDTQYF
TGTGCCAGCAGCGTGGGAGGACCAGATACGCAGTATTTT
>-|TRBV29-1|TRBJ1-2|medium-sized
CSVERVGVNGYTF
TGCAGCGTTGAAAGAGTGGGAGTTAATGGCTACACCTTC
>-|TRBV7-9|TRBJ2-7|few
CASSLDLIGEQYF
TGTGCCAGCAGCCTAGACTTGATCGGCGAGCAGTACTTC
>-|TRBV5-1|TRBJ1-1|-
CASSLASGGSEAFF
TGCGCCAGCAGCTTGGCTTCAGGCGGCAGTGAAGCTTTCTTT
>-|TRBV5-4|TRBJ1-1|few
CASSQDPGDTEAFF
TGTGCCAGCAGCCAGGACCCAGGGGACACTGAAGCTTTCTTT
>TRBD2|TRBV7-9|TRBJ2-3|-
CASSLAGAGRQYF
TGTGCCAGCAGCTTAGCTGGAGCGGGGCGGCAGTATTTT
>TRBD1|TRBV6-1|TRBJ1-2|few
CASRDRGGYGYTF
TGTGCCAGCAGGGACAGGGGGGGCTATGGCTACACCTTC
>-|TRBV20-1|TRBJ1-1|-
CSATSPVNTEAFF
TGCAGTGCCACCTCTCCCGTGAACACTGAAGCTTTCTTT
>-|TRBV3-1|TRBJ1-1|-
CASSYQGVGAFF
TGTGCCAGCAGCTACCAGGGTGTGGGGGCTTTCTTT
>TRBD1|TRBV20-1|TRBJ2-7|-
CSARDGVQGAYEQYF
TGCAGTGCTAGAGATGGCGTCCAGGGGGCGTACGAGCAGTACTTC
>-|TRBV19|TRBJ2-5|-
CASSIAGGVETQYF
TGTGCCAGTAGTATAGCGGGCGGGGTAGAGACCCAGTACTTC
>-|TRBV5-6|TRBJ1-2|-
CASSPGVGLGYTF
TGTGCCAGCAGCCCCGGTGTAGGGTTGGGCTACACCTTC
>-|TRBV6-1|TRBJ1-2|-
CASSERGGGGARGYTF
TGTGCCAGCAGTGAAAGGGGGGGAGGGGGGGCGCGGGGCTACACCTTC
>-|TRBV19|TRBJ1-6|few
CASSPANNNSPLHF
TGTGCCAGTAGTCCCGCGAATAATAATTCACCCCTCCACTTT
>-|TRBV24-1|TRBJ2-1|once
CATSDLGVGEQFF
TGTGCCACCAGTGATTTGGGGGTCGGTGAGCAGTTCTTC
>TRBD1|TRBV20-1|TRBJ1-1|few
CSATQGSGTEAFF
TGCAGTGCTACACAGGGGTCTGGCACTGAAGCTTTCTTT
>-|TRBV2|TRBJ1-5|-
CASSEGSLLSNQPQHF
TGTGCCAGCAGTGAAGGATCGCTTCTTAGCAATCAGCCCCAGCATTTT
>TRBD2|TRBV11-2|TRBJ2-4|few
CASSTTGLAENIQYF
TGTGCCAGCAGCACAACCGGACTAGCGGAAAACATTCAGTACTTC